This T cell receptor beta chain was documented in a study of CD8 T cells in Susac syndrome. Study-wide findings and caveats: Within Susac syndrome CD4+ T cell repertoires, clonal expansion was not evident. The number of individuals included in the study's TCR sequencing and HLA analysis was acknowledged as relatively small.

Of note for this clonotype: Its specificity is unknown.

When the RNA was reverse transcribed, random hexamers were used with an input of roughly 0.45 to 1 ug. TCRdb reanalysed the immunoSEQ multiplex PCR reads using MiXCR and keeps one entry per CDR3 protein. The sample contains under 150,000 distinct CDR3 sequences, 85% to 95% of which appear only once. Sequencing was carried out using CD4+ T cells from PBMCs. The receptor's source is a human donor with Susac syndrome.

For the CDR3, the DNA is TGTGCCTTCAGCGGCAACGTCGACACAGATACGCAGTATTTT. Amino acids: CAFSGNVDTDTQYF. The V gene is TRBV5-4, the J gene TRBJ2-3, with D possibly TRBD2 on 5 matching bases. V lost 10 bases to trimming and J lost 2 bases, with 17 bases between them. CDR3 length: 14 amino acids. The germline CDR1 and CDR2 sequences are SGHNT and YYREEE (reference sequence).